The source of this T cell receptor (beta chain) is a study of T cell responses to AZD1222 COVID-19 vaccine. The V gene's germline CDR1 is SEHNR and CDR2 FQNEAQ (reference sequence). This CDR3 contains 17 residues. V was cut by 5 bases and J by 10 bases, with 27 bases left in between. Sequencing used immunoSEQ multiplex PCR; TCRdb keeps in-frame clones, though not all of them. The sample lists 70,000 or so clones, roughly 80% occurring once. In its sample, this clone was seen a few times. This specimen consisted of peripheral blood, obtained 28 days after the second AZD1222 dose. The TCR originated in an adult who received the AZD1222 COVID-19 vaccine. The chain links TRBV7-9 to TRBJ2-1; TRBD1 might be the D (7 bases). CDR3 loop: CASSHPDTLMTGREQFF. Written as DNA, the CDR3 is TGTGCCAGCAGCCACCCCGATACCCTTATGACAGGGAGGGAGCAGTTCTTC.